This paragraph covers one T cell receptor beta chain sequence. Profiling relied on immunoSEQ multiplex PCR, and the TCRdb table lists in-frame clones only, not all of them. The top ten hold approximately 5.9% of the sample, which has 200,000 or so clones, approximately 90% seen once. The data were obtained in a study of blood T cell repertoires in COVID-19. Study-level background: The cDNA or gDNA used as material had been derived from T cells, B-cell-depleted T cells, or PBMCs.

The sample consisted of peripheral blood. This receptor was obtained from an elderly man with acute or convalescent COVID-19.

The DNA for the CDR3 is TGTGCCAGCAGCTCAAGGGGTCGGCAGGGGATTTACGAGCAGTACTTC. Amino acids: CASSSRGRQGIYEQYF. This chain links TRBV13 with TRBJ2-7; a weak D match, TRBD1 (6 bases). Germline CDR1 reads PRHDT; CDR2 reads FYEKMQ (reference sequence). The CDR3 has 16 residues. V dropped 4 bases and J dropped 4 bases, with 20 bases sitting between them.